This T cell receptor beta chain was sequenced for a study of beta chain features in type 1 diabetes. Background on the study: Healthy donors, compared against patients, showed similar age, gender and cell yields. Study-wide results and caveats: Relative to healthy donors, patients appeared to have naive, central memory and Treg TCRB repertoires that were more similar.

CD45RO/CCR7/CD25/CD127/CD95/CD27 separated CD4+ naive, central memory, regulatory and stem cell-like memory cells by sorting. The study reverse transcribed the entire isolated RNA, so it sequenced expressed TCRB transcripts. Reads for stem cell-like memory T cell samples averaged roughly 950,000. Repertoires were generated with immunoSEQ multiplex PCR, while TCRdb's copy carries only in-frame clones and drops some. The data contain 15,000 to 20,000 clones, about 53% of them singletons. For this clone: Its antigen is not known.

The TCR originated in a man between 18 and 35 years old in good health. The sequencing input was stem cell memory CD4+ T cells from blood.

CDR3 nucleotides: TGTGCCACCAGCAGATTCGCGGCAGTGAAAAATTCACCCCTCCACTTT. Translation gives CATSRFAAVKNSPLHF. The V and J genes are TRBV15 and TRBJ1-6, with no clear D. V was cut by 2 bases and J by 7 bases, with 15 bases left in between. This CDR3 has 16 amino acids. The germline V gene has CDR1 LNHNV and CDR2 YYDKDF (reference sequence).